This T cell receptor beta chain was sequenced for a study of ipilimumab plus nivolumab after autologous stem cell transplantation. Whole-study context: Myeloma patients were high-risk transplant-naive or relapsed within 3 years of first autologous transplant.

Study-wide results and limits: The authors say TCR, Treg and microbiome findings warrant further study.

Trimming pared 2 bases from V and 1 base from J, leaving 8 bases between. The CDR3 is made up of 14 amino acids. CDR1 is MDHEN and CDR2 is SYDVKM in the germline V gene. Only in-frame clones appear in the TCRdb table, and some are missing; sequencing was by immunoSEQ multiplex PCR. The data show tens of thousands of clones, with 80% to 95% seen just once and under 0.9% held by the top ten. Remarks on this clone: Its target is not known.

This material consisted of PBMCs, taken in a trial of ipilimumab plus nivolumab as post-transplant consolidation. The chain recombines TRBV28 with TRBJ1-1; possible D gene TRBD1, 5 bases. The sequence was collected from a male donor with multiple myeloma. DNA for the CDR3: TGTGCCAGCAGTTTAATGGGGGGGAACACTGAAGCTTTCTTT. This encodes CASSLMGGNTEAFF.